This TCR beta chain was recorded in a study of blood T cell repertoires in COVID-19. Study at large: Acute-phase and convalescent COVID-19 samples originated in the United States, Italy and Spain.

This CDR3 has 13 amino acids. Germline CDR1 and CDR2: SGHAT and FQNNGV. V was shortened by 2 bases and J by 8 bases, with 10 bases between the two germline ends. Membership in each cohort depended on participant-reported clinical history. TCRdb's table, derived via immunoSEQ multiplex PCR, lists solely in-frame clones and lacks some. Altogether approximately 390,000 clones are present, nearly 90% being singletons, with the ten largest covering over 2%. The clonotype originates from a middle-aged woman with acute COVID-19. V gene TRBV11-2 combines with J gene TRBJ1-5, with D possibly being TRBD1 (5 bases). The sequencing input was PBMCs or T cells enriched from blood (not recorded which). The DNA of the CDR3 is TGTGCCAGCAGCTTAAGCAGGGCAGAGCCCCAGCATTTT. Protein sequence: CASSLSRAEPQHF. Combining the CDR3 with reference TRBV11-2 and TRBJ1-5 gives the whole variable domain EAGVAQSPRYKIIEKRQSVAFWCNPISGHATLYWYQQILGQGPKLLIQFQNNGVVDDSQLPKDRFSAERLKGVDSTLKIQPAKLEDSAVYLCASSLSRAEPQHFGDGTRLSIL.